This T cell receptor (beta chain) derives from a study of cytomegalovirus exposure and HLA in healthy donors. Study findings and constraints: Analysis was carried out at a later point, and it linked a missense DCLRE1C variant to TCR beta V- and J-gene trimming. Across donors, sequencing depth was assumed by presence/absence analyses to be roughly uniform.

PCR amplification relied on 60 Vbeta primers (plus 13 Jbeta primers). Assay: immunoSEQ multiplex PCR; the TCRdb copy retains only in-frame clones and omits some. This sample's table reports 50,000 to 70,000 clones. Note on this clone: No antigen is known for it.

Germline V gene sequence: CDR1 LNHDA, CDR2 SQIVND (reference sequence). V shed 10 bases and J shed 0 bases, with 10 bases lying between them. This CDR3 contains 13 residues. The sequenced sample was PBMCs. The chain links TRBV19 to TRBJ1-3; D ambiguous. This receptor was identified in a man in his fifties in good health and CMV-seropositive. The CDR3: CATRFASGNTIYF. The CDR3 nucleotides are TGTGCCACCCGGTTCGCCTCTGGAAACACCATATATTTT.